This TCR beta chain appears in the sequencing data of a study of blood T cell repertoires in COVID-19. Here immunoSEQ multiplex PCR was the method, and the copy in TCRdb shows in-frame clones only, minus some. The sample carries some 130,000 clones, roughly 80% recorded once. The CDR3 totals 14 residues. Germline assignment: CDR1 LNHDA and CDR2 SQIVND (reference sequence). The V end was cut by 3 bases, the J end by 4 bases, with 12 bases between. The gene calls are TRBV19 and TRBJ1-2; D unresolved. This TCR derives from a man between 60 and 75 years old with acute or convalescent COVID-19. Input material: peripheral blood. The CDR3 here is CASSIEDFGYGYTF. The CDR3 nucleotides are TGTGCCAGTAGTATTGAGGATTTTGGCTATGGCTACACCTTC.